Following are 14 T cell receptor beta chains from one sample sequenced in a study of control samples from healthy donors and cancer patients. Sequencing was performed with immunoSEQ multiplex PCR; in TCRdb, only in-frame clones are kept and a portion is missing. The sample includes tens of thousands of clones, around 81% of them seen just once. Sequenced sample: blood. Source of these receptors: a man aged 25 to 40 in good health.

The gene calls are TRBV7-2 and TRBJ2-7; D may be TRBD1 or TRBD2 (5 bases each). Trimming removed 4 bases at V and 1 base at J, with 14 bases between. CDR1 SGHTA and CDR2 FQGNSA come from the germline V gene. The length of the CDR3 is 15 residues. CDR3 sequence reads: CASSSGRDGSYEQYF. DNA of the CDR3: TGTGCCAGCAGCTCCGGCCGGGACGGATCCTACGAGCAGTACTTC.

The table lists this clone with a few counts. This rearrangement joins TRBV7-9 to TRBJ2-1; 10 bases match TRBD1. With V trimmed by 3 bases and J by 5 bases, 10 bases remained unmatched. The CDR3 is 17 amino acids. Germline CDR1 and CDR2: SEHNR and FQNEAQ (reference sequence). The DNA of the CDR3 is TGTGCCAGCAGCTTCATACCGGGACAGGGGACTAACAATGAGCAGTTCTTC. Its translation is CASSFIPGQGTNNEQFF.

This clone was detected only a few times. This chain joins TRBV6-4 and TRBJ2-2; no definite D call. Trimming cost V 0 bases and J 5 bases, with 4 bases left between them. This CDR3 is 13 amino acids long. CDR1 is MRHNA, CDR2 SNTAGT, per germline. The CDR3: CASSDSTTGELFF. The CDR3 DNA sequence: TGTGCCAGCAGTGACTCGACGACCGGGGAGCTGTTTTTT.

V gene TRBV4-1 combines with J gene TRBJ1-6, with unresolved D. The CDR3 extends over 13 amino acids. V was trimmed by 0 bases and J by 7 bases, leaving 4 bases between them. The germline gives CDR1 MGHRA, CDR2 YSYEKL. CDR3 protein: CASSQDPNSPLHF. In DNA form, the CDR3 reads TGCGCCAGCAGCCAAGACCCCAATTCACCCCTCCACTTT.

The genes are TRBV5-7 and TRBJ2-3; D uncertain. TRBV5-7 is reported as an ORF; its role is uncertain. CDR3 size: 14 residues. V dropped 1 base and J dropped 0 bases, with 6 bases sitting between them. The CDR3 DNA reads TGTGCCAGCAGCTTGTTTCTTAGCACAGATACGCAGTATTTT. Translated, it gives CASSLFLSTDTQYF.

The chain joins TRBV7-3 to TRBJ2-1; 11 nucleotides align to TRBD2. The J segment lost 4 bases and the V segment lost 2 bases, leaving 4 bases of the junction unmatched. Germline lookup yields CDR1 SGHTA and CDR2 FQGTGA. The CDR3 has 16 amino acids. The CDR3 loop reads CASSLGTSGGYNEQFF. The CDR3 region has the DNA TGTGCCAGCAGCTTAGGCACTAGCGGGGGTTACAATGAGCAGTTCTTC.

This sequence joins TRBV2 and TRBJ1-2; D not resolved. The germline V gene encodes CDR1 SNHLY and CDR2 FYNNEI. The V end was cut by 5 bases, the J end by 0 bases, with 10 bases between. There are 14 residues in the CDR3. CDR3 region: CASSLAETNYGYTF. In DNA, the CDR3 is TGTGCCAGCAGTTTGGCCGAGACTAACTATGGCTACACCTTC.

CDR3: CASSEQGRPPLHF. CDR3 nucleotides: TGTGCCAGCAGTGAACAGGGTCGTCCACCCCTCCACTTT. The chain recombines TRBV6-1 with TRBJ1-6; a possible D gene is TRBD1 (5 bases). With 2 bases removed from V and 11 bases from J, the gap between germline ends came to 10 bases. From germline, CDR1 is MNHNS and CDR2 SASEGT. CDR3 length equals 13 residues.

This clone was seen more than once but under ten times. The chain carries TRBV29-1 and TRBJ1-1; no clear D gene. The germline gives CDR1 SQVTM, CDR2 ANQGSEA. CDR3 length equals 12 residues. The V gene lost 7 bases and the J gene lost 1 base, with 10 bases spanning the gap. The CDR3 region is CSAVQPNTEAFF. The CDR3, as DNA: TGCAGCGCTGTACAGCCGAACACTGAAGCTTTCTTT.

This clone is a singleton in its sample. CDR3 nucleotide sequence: TGTGCCAGCAGCCAAGTCGTTCCCAGGGGAAACACCATATATTTT. Protein product: CASSQVVPRGNTIYF. V is TRBV14 and J is TRBJ1-3, with D unresolved. The CDR3 contains 15 residues. Germline CDR1 reads SGHDN; CDR2 reads FVKESK. Trimming removed 1 base from V and 4 bases from J, with 11 bases in between.

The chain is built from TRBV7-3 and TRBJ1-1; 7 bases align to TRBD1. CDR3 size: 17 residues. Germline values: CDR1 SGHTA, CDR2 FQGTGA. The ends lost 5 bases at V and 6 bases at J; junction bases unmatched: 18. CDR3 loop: CASSPGTDPSSSSEAFF. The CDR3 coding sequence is TGTGCCAGCAGCCCCGGGACAGACCCGTCCAGCTCCTCTGAAGCTTTCTTT.

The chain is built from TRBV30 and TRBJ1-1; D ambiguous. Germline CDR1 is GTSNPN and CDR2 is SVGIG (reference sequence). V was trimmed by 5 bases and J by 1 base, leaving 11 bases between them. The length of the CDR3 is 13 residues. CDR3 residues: CAWRAVENTEAFF. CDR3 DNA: TGTGCCTGGCGGGCAGTTGAGAACACTGAAGCTTTCTTT.

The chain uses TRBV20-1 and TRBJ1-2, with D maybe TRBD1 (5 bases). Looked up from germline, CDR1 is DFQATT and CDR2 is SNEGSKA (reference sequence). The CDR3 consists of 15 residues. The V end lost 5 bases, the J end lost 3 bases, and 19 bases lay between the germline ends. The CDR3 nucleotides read TGCAGTGCTGGTGAGGCGGTGACAGCGGACTATGGCTACACCTTC. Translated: CSAGEAVTADYGYTF.

The CDR3 sequence: CASSQDGEVSPLHF. DNA of the CDR3: TGTGCCAGCAGCCAGGACGGCGAAGTGTCGCCCCTCCACTTT. This chain connects TRBV6-5 to TRBJ1-6; D is unresolved. V was clipped by 6 bases and J by 13 bases, with 19 bases between them. Looked up from germline, CDR1 is MNHEY and CDR2 is SVGAGI. This CDR3 has 14 amino acids.